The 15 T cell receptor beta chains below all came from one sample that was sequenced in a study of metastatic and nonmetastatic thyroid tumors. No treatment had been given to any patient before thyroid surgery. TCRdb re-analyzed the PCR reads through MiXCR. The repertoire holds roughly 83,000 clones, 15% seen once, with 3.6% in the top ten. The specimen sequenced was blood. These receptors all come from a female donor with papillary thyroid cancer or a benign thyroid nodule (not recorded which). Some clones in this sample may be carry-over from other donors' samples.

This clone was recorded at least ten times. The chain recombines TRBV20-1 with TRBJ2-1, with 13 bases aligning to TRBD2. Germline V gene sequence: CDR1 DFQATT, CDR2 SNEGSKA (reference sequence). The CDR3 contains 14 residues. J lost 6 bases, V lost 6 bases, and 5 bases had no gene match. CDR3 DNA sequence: TGCAGTGCCGAACTAGCGGGGGGGCCCAATGAGCAGTTCTTC. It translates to CSAELAGGPNEQFF.

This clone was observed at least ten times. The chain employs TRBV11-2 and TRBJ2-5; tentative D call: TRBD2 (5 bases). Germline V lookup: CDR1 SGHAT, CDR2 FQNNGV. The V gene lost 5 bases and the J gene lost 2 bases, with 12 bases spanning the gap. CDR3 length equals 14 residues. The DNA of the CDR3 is TGTGCCAGCAGCCCCGTCCGAGGGCAAGAGACCCAGTACTTC. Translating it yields CASSPVRGQETQYF.

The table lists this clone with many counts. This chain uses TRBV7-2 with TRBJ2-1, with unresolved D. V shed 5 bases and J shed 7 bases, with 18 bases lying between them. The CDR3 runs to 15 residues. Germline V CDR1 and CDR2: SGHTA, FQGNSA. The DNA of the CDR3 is TGTGCCAGCAGCATCATTACACGGGCTATAAATGAGCAGTTCTTC. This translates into CASSIITRAINEQFF. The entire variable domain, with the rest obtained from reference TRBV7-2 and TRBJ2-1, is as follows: GAGVSQSPSNKVTEKGKDVELRCDPISGHTALYWYRQSLGQGLEFLIYFQGNSAPDKSGLPSDRFSAERTGGSVSTLTIQRTQQEDSAVYLCASSIITRAINEQFFGPGTRLTVL.

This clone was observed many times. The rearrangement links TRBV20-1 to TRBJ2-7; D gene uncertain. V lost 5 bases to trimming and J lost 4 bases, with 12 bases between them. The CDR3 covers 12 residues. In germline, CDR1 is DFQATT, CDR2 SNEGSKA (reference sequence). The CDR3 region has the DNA TGCAGTGCTCAAGGCAGTCTTTACGAGCAGTACTTC. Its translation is CSAQGSLYEQYF.

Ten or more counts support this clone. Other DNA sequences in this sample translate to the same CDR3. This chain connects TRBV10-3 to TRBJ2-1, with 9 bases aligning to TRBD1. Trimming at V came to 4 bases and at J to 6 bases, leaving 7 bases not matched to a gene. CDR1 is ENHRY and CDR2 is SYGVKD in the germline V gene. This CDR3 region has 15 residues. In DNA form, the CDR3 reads TGTGCCATCAGTGGGACCGGGACAGGGACCAATGAGCAGTTCTTC. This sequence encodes CAISGTGTGTNEQFF.

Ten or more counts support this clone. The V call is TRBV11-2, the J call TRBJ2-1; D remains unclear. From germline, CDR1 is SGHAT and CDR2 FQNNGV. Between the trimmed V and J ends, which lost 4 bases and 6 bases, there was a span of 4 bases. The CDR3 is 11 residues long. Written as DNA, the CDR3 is TGTGCCAGCAGCTCCACCAATGAGCAGTTCTTC. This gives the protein CASSSTNEQFF. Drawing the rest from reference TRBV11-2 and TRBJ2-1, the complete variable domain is EAGVAQSPRYKIIEKRQSVAFWCNPISGHATLYWYQQILGQGPKLLIQFQNNGVVDDSQLPKDRFSAERLKGVDSTLKIQPAKLEDSAVYLCASSSTNEQFFGPGTRLTVL.

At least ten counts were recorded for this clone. The CDR3 is CASSRPTGGTDTQYF. CDR3 nucleotide sequence: TGTGCCAGCAGTCGTCCGACAGGGGGTACAGATACGCAGTATTTT. The chain couples TRBV27 to TRBJ2-3; 9 bases agree with TRBD1. V dropped 5 bases and J dropped 3; count of bases not matched to a gene: 6. The germline V gene has CDR1 MNHEY and CDR2 SMNVEV (reference sequence). CDR3 length: 15 amino acids.

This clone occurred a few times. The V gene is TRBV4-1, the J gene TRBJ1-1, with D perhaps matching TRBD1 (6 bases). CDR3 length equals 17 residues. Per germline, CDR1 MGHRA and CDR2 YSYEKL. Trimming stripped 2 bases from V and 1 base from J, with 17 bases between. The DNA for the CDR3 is TGCGCCAGCAGCCAACTGACAGCAGGGGCTCAGAACACTGAAGCTTTCTTT. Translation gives CASSQLTAGAQNTEAFF.

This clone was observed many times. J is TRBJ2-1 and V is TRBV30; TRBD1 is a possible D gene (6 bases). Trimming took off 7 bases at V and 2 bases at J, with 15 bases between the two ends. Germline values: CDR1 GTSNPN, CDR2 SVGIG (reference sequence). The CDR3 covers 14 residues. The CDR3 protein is CAFYDRSTYNEQFF. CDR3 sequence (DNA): TGTGCCTTCTATGACAGGTCCACCTACAATGAGCAGTTCTTC.

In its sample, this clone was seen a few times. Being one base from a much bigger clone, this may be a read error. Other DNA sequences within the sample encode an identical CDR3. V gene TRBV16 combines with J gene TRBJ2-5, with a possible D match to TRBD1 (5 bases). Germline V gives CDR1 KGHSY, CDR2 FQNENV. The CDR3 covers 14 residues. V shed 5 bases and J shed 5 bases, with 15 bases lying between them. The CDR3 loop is CASSTGGAKETQYF. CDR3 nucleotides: TGTGCCAGCAGCACCGGTGGGGCCAAGGAGACCCAGTACTTC.

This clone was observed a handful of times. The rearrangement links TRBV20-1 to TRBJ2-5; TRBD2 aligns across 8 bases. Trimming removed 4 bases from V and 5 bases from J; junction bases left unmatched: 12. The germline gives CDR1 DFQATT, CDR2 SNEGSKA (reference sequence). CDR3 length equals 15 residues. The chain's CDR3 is CSAITSRGGLETQYF. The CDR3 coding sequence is TGCAGTGCTATCACGTCCCGGGGGGGCCTGGAGACCCAGTACTTC.

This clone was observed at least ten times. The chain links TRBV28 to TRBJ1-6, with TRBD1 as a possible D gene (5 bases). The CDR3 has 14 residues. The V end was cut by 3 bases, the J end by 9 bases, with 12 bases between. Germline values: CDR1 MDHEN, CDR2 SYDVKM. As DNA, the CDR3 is TGTGCCAGCAGTTTGGGGACGGAGGGTTCACCCCTCCACTTT. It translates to CASSLGTEGSPLHF.

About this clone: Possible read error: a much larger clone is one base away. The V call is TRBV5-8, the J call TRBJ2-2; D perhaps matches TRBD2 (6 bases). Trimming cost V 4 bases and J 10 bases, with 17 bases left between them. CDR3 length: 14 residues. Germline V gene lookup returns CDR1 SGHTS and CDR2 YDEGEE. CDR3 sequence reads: CASSPEGTPAELFF. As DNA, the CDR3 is TGTGCCAGCAGCCCGGAGGGAACCCCCGCGGAGCTGTTTTTT.

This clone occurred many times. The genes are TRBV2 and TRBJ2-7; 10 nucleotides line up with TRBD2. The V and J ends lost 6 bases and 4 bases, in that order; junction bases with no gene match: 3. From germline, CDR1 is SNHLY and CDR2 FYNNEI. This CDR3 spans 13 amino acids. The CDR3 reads CASSPTSGYEQYF. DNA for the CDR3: TGTGCCAGCAGCCCGACTAGCGGGTACGAGCAGTACTTC.

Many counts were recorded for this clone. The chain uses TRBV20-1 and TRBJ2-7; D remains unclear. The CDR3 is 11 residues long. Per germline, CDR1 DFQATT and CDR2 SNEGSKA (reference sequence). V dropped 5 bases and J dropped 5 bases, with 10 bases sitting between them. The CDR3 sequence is CSAGPLDEQYF. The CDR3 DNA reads TGCAGTGCTGGGCCCCTAGACGAGCAGTACTTC.